The 13 T cell receptor beta chains below come from one sample, sequenced in a study of blood T cell repertoires in COVID-19. Profiled with immunoSEQ multiplex PCR; TCRdb holds only in-frame clones, not every one. The sample includes roughly 230,000 clones, roughly nine tenths of them seen just once. Sequencing used peripheral blood. The source is a woman aged 35 to 49 who had recovered from COVID-19.

This chain connects TRBV28 to TRBJ1-1; D ambiguous. V was clipped by 7 bases and J by 4 bases, with 16 bases between them. Germline CDR1 reads MDHEN; CDR2 reads SYDVKM. The CDR3 is made up of 14 amino acids. CDR3 in amino acids: CASNSNGLTTEAFF. DNA for the CDR3: TGTGCCAGCAACTCTAACGGGTTGACCACTGAAGCTTTCTTT.

This clone was detected once. The CDR3 sequence: CASSLSKSLAVSTDTQYF. The CDR3 nucleotides read TGTGCCAGCAGCTTGTCCAAAAGCTTAGCGGTGAGCACAGATACGCAGTATTTT. The rearrangement joins TRBV7-9 to TRBJ2-3, with D maybe TRBD2 (6 bases). The CDR3 extends over 18 amino acids. Looked up from germline, CDR1 is SEHNR and CDR2 is FQNEAQ (reference sequence). Trimming pared 3 bases from V and 0 bases from J, leaving 19 bases between.

This sequence joins TRBV27 and TRBJ1-1; D may be TRBD1 (6 bases). The CDR3 totals 15 residues. The V gene lost 2 bases and the J gene lost 1 base, with 11 bases spanning the gap. CDR1 and CDR2 from the germline V gene are MNHEY and SMNVEV (reference sequence). CDR3 DNA sequence: TGTGCCAGCAGTTTAACTGGGACAACGAACACTGAAGCTTTCTTT. Translating gives CASSLTGTTNTEAFF.

The J gene is TRBJ1-4, the V gene TRBV28, with D maybe TRBD1 (6 bases). V lost 6 bases and J 5 bases, leaving 13 bases between the germline ends. CDR1 is MDHEN, CDR2 SYDVKM, per germline. CDR3 size: 14 residues. DNA for the CDR3: TGTGCCAGCAGAGTGACAGGTAGCAATGAAAAACTGTTTTTT. Translated: CASRVTGSNEKLFF. The full variable domain, its missing parts supplied by reference TRBV28 and TRBJ1-4, is DVKVTQSSRYLVKRTGEKVFLECVQDMDHENMFWYRQDPGLGLRLIYFSYDVKMKEKGDIPEGYSVSREKKERFSLILESASTNQTSMYLCASRVTGSNEKLFFGSGTQLSVL.

The chain employs TRBV5-1 and TRBJ1-4; D call uncertain. The CDR3 length is 15 residues. Trimming cost V 0 bases and J 6 bases, with 12 bases left between them. Germline V gene sequence: CDR1 SGHRS, CDR2 YFSETQ. The DNA of the CDR3 is TGCGCCAGCAGCTTGGTTGGGCGCCAGGATGAAAAACTGTTTTTT. Translation gives CASSLVGRQDEKLFF.

The chain is built from TRBV12-3 or TRBV12-4 and TRBJ2-5; D gene ambiguous. The V and J ends lost 2 bases and 4 bases respectively, with 5 bases between them. This CDR3 spans 12 amino acids. The CDR3 coding sequence is TGTGCCAGCAGTTTACACTTAGAGACCCAGTACTTC. Translated: CASSLHLETQYF.

This chain connects TRBV19 to TRBJ2-1; D remains ambiguous. Trimming took off 4 bases at V and 10 bases at J, with 8 bases between the two ends. The CDR3 has 11 amino acids. Germline V lookup: CDR1 LNHDA, CDR2 SQIVND (reference sequence). The CDR3 region is CASSNRWEQFF. For the CDR3, the DNA is TGTGCCAGTAGTAATCGGTGGGAGCAGTTCTTC.

CDR3 sequence reads: CASSLNLATEETQYF. The DNA for the CDR3 is TGTGCCAGCAGCTTGAATCTAGCTACAGAAGAGACCCAGTACTTC. The chain recombines TRBV5-4 with TRBJ2-5; D might be TRBD2 (5 bases). V was pared by 1 base and J by 3 bases, with 13 bases between. This CDR3 region has 15 residues. Germline loops: CDR1 SGHNT, CDR2 YYREEE (reference sequence). The full variable domain, rest sourced from reference TRBV5-4 and TRBJ2-5, is ETGVTQSPTHLIKTRGQQVTLRCSSQSGHNTVSWYQQALGQGPQFIFQYYREEENGRGNFPPRFSGLQFPNYSSELNVNALELDDSALYLCASSLNLATEETQYFGPGTRLLVL.

This rearrangement joins TRBV4-3 to TRBJ1-6, with a tentative D call TRBD1 (5 bases). Per germline, CDR1 LGHNA and CDR2 YSLEER. The CDR3 sequence is 15 residues long. V was cut by 0 bases and J by 10 bases, with 13 bases left in between. CDR3 region: CASSQDSGGNSPLHF. The CDR3 nucleotides are TGCGCCAGCAGCCAAGATAGTGGGGGGAACTCACCCCTCCACTTT.

This chain uses TRBV5-1 with TRBJ2-5; weak D call: TRBD2 (5 bases). V was shortened by 0 bases and J by 0 bases, with 9 bases between the two germline ends. The CDR3 sequence is 15 residues long. The V gene's germline CDR1 is SGHRS and CDR2 YFSETQ. The CDR3 DNA follows: TGCGCCAGCAGCTTGGCGCCGGGGAACCAAGAGACCCAGTACTTC. Amino acids: CASSLAPGNQETQYF.

For the CDR3, the DNA is TGTGCCATCAGTGATCGAGGTAGGGGTGGCAATGAGCAGTTCTTC. Protein product: CAISDRGRGGNEQFF. The chain is built from TRBV10-3 and TRBJ2-1; a weak D match, TRBD1 (5 bases). Germline CDR1 is ENHRY and CDR2 is SYGVKD. The V end was cut by 3 bases, the J end by 6 bases, with 15 bases between. The CDR3 sequence is 15 residues long.

The J gene is TRBJ1-1, the V gene TRBV6-5; a possible D gene is TRBD1 (5 bases). The CDR3 is 14 residues long. V lost 7 bases and J 4 bases, leaving 16 bases between the germline ends. Germline V gene data show CDR1 as MNHEY and CDR2 as SVGAGI. This chain's CDR3 is CASKLSGGGTEAFF. As DNA, the CDR3 is TGTGCCAGCAAACTATCCGGGGGGGGCACTGAAGCTTTCTTT.

With respect to this clone: Other DNA sequences in this sample translate to the same CDR3. The rearrangement joins TRBV3-1 (or the pseudogene TRBV3-2) to TRBJ1-3, with D possibly matching TRBD1 (5 bases). The length of the CDR3 is 14 residues. The V gene lost 2 bases and the J gene lost 4 bases, with 9 bases spanning the gap. CDR1 LGHDT and CDR2 YNNKEL come from the germline V gene (reference sequence). This chain's CDR3 is CASSQQGSGNTIYF. The CDR3 region has the DNA TGTGCCAGCAGCCAACAGGGAAGCGGAAACACCATATATTTT.